The 29 T cell receptor beta chains below were found in one sample sequenced in a study of blood T cell repertoires in COVID-19. Repertoires were generated with immunoSEQ multiplex PCR, while TCRdb's copy carries only in-frame clones and drops some. This table holds roughly 200,000 clones, 89% found once. Sequenced: peripheral blood. Every receptor here comes from a man aged 35 to 55 with acute or convalescent COVID-19.

V and J are TRBV5-1 and TRBJ2-7; weak D call: TRBD1 (5 bases). The germline V gene encodes CDR1 SGHRS and CDR2 YFSETQ. V lost 4 bases and J 0 bases, leaving 8 bases between the germline ends. This CDR3 has 13 residues. As DNA, the CDR3 is TGCGCCAGCAGCGCAGGGCACTCCTACGAGCAGTACTTC. Protein: CASSAGHSYEQYF.

The rearrangement uses TRBV7-2 and TRBJ2-3; 11 positions match TRBD1. The V segment lost 4 bases and the J segment 4 bases; nucleotides outside the gene matches: 1. Germline CDR1 reads SGHTA; CDR2 reads FQGNSA. This CDR3 is built from 14 residues. CDR3 in DNA: TGTGCCAGCAGCTCGGGACAGGGGGCAGATACGCAGTATTTT. As protein: CASSSGQGADTQYF.

V usage is TRBV2 and J usage is TRBJ2-4; 8 bases are a match to TRBD1. The CDR3 runs 14 residues. CDR1 is SNHLY and CDR2 is FYNNEI in the germline V gene. V lost 6 bases to trimming and J lost 8 bases; unmatched junction nucleotides: 9. The CDR3 coding sequence is TGTGCCAGCAGGGTATCCGGGACAGGTGACATTCAGTACTTC. Translated, it gives CASRVSGTGDIQYF.

The V and J genes are TRBV29-1 and TRBJ1-1; TRBD1 matches at 8 bases. Germline V gene data show CDR1 as SQVTM and CDR2 as ANQGSEA. The CDR3 has 15 amino acids. J was trimmed by 7 bases and V by 3 bases; bases with no gene match: 13. For the CDR3, the DNA is TGCAGCGTTGAGGGGGGCGTCAGGGGGCGAAGTGAAGCTTTCTTT. Translation gives CSVEGGVRGRSEAFF. The whole variable domain, remainder taken from reference TRBV29-1 and TRBJ1-1, is SAVISQKPSRDICQRGTSLTIQCQVDSQVTMMFWYRQQPGQSLTLIATANQGSEATYESGFVIDKFPISRPNLTFSTLTVSNMSPEDSSIYLCSVEGGVRGRSEAFFGQGTRLTVV.

The V and J genes are TRBV11-2 and TRBJ2-2, with D maybe TRBD1 (5 bases). Per germline, CDR1 SGHAT and CDR2 FQNNGV. The CDR3 has 13 amino acids. V lost 4 bases, J lost 7 bases, and 10 bases lay in between. CDR3 in amino acids: CASSWQGGGELFF. The DNA for the CDR3 is TGTGCCAGCAGCTGGCAGGGTGGCGGGGAGCTGTTTTTT.

The chain joins TRBV5-1 to TRBJ1-1, with 10 positions matching TRBD1. The CDR3 runs to 14 residues. V was pared by 0 bases and J by 5 bases, with 1 base of the junction left unmatched. Germline V gene sequence: CDR1 SGHRS, CDR2 YFSETQ. The CDR3 reads CASSLGQGATEAFF. CDR3 sequence (DNA): TGCGCCAGCAGCTTGGGACAGGGGGCGACTGAAGCTTTCTTT.

The chain uses TRBV2 and TRBJ1-3; D is unresolved. CDR1 SNHLY and CDR2 FYNNEI come from the germline V gene. This CDR3 has 15 residues. V was trimmed by 5 bases and J by 0 bases, leaving 11 bases between them. CDR3: CASSRYEGSGNTIYF. The CDR3 DNA follows: TGTGCCAGCAGTCGTTATGAGGGCTCTGGAAACACCATATATTTT.

The chain couples TRBV10-2 to TRBJ1-2, with D possibly matching TRBD1 (6 bases). This CDR3 spans 16 amino acids. Germline values: CDR1 WSHSY, CDR2 SAAADI. V was clipped by 6 bases and J by 4 bases, with 21 bases between them. The CDR3, as DNA: TGCGCCAGCAGCGGGAAAACAGGGTCCGTGGCCTATGGCTACACCTTC. This codes for CASSGKTGSVAYGYTF.

The genes are TRBV19 and TRBJ1-1; D ambiguous. This CDR3 is built from 15 residues. Trimming took off 6 bases at V and 4 bases at J, with 18 bases between the two ends. The germline V gene encodes CDR1 LNHDA and CDR2 SQIVND (reference sequence). The CDR3: CASRAGPGLGTEAFF. The CDR3, as DNA: TGTGCCAGTAGAGCGGGCCCTGGGCTGGGCACTGAAGCTTTCTTT.

Written as DNA, the CDR3 is TGTGCCAGCAGTTACTTACAGGGTAGGAATGGCTACACCTTC. It is translated as CASSYLQGRNGYTF. The rearrangement joins TRBV6-5 to TRBJ1-2; maybe TRBD1 (6 bases). The CDR3 has 14 amino acids. With 1 base removed from V and 6 bases from J, the gap between germline ends came to 12 bases. The germline gives CDR1 MNHEY, CDR2 SVGAGI.

The J gene is TRBJ2-2, the V gene TRBV18; TRBD1 aligns across 9 bases. The CDR3 extends over 16 amino acids. Germline V gene sequence: CDR1 KGHSH, CDR2 LQKENI. The V and J ends lost 6 bases and 4 bases, in that order; junction bases with no gene match: 9. CDR3 bases: TGTGCCAGCTCGCCCAGGGAACAGGGGGCCACCGGGGAGCTGTTTTTT. Translating gives CASSPREQGATGELFF. Complete variable domain (other parts from reference TRBV18 and TRBJ2-2): NAGVMQNPRHLVRRRGQEARLRCSPMKGHSHVYWYRQLPEEGLKFMVYLQKENIIDESGMPKERFSAEFPKEGPSILRIQQVVRGDSAAYFCASSPREQGATGELFFGEGSRLTVL.

This sequence joins TRBV27 and TRBJ1-6; TRBD1 matches at 7 bases. This CDR3 is built from 16 residues. CDR1 is MNHEY, CDR2 SMNVEV, per germline (reference sequence). J lost 4 bases, V lost 3 bases, and 6 bases had no gene match. CDR3 DNA sequence: TGTGCCAGCAGTTTCGAACAGGGGCCTTATAATTCACCCCTCCACTTT. Its protein product is CASSFEQGPYNSPLHF.

J is TRBJ2-3 and V is TRBV5-1; TRBD1 might be the D (5 bases). This CDR3 comprises 14 residues. Germline V gene sequence: CDR1 SGHRS, CDR2 YFSETQ. V dropped 0 bases and J dropped 6 bases, with 11 bases sitting between them. The CDR3 spells CASSLGVGADTQYF. The CDR3 DNA reads TGCGCCAGCAGCTTGGGCGTTGGGGCGGATACGCAGTATTTT.

This clone was seen more than once but under ten times. This chain uses TRBV10-2 with TRBJ1-2; D unresolved. CDR1 is WSHSY and CDR2 is SAAADI in the germline V gene. This CDR3 comprises 11 residues. V shed 4 bases and J shed 8 bases, with 8 bases lying between them. CDR3 sequence: CASSVGEGYTF. The CDR3 DNA follows: TGCGCCAGCAGTGTTGGGGAGGGCTACACCTTC.

The gene calls are TRBV7-2 and TRBJ1-4; D is undetermined. V lost 0 bases, J lost 6 bases, and 5 bases lay in between. There are 13 residues in the CDR3. Per the germline V gene, CDR1 is SGHTA and CDR2 is FQGNSA. CDR3 residues: CASSLAVYEKLFF. As DNA, the CDR3 is TGTGCCAGCAGCTTAGCTGTATATGAAAAACTGTTTTTT.

The rearrangement joins TRBV2 to TRBJ1-5; 9 nucleotides line up with TRBD1. This CDR3 spans 15 amino acids. Looked up from germline, CDR1 is SNHLY and CDR2 is FYNNEI. The V gene end was trimmed by 8 bases and the J gene end by 4 bases; junction bases not matched to a gene: 9. The CDR3, as DNA: TGTGCCAGCGCCTTCCCGGGACAGGGTAATCAGCCCCAGCATTTT. It yields the protein CASAFPGQGNQPQHF.

This rearrangement joins TRBV3-1 (or the pseudogene TRBV3-2) to TRBJ1-2; no reliable D call. V lost 6 bases and J 8 bases, leaving 13 bases between the germline ends. Per germline, CDR1 LGHDT and CDR2 YNNKEL (reference sequence). There are 12 residues in the CDR3. CDR3 sequence (DNA): TGTGCCAGCAGTCTGAGGTCTCGAGGCTACACCTTC. Its protein is CASSLRSRGYTF.

This clone was observed a handful of times. The V and J genes are TRBV6-6 and TRBJ1-1; D is ambiguous. Trimming left V 4 bases short and J 7 bases short, with 16 bases between. This CDR3 contains 14 residues. Germline lookup yields CDR1 MNHNY and CDR2 SVGAGI (reference sequence). CDR3 DNA: TGTGCCAGCAGTTCCGACCTTCAGCGAGGTGAAGCTTTCTTT. Translated: CASSSDLQRGEAFF.

In this sample, this clone turned up a few times. V gene TRBV5-4 combines with J gene TRBJ1-1, with a weak D call TRBD1 (6 bases). Trimming removed 5 bases from V and 3 bases from J, with 11 bases in between. CDR1 is SGHNT, CDR2 YYREEE, per germline (reference sequence). This CDR3 is 13 amino acids long. In DNA form, the CDR3 reads TGTGCCAGCAGTCCAGGGGTGGACACTGAAGCTTTCTTT. Residues: CASSPGVDTEAFF.

The chain links TRBV4-3 to TRBJ2-7; D is uncertain. V lost 2 bases and J lost 1, with 6 bases in between. The CDR3 totals 13 residues. CDR1 LGHNA and CDR2 YSLEER come from the germline V gene. CDR3 protein: CASSQSISYEQYF. The DNA for the CDR3 is TGCGCCAGCAGCCAATCCATTTCCTACGAGCAGTACTTC.

The rearrangement joins TRBV7-9 to TRBJ2-7, with a weak D call TRBD2 (6 bases). The CDR3 runs 12 residues. The germline V gene encodes CDR1 SEHNR and CDR2 FQNEAQ (reference sequence). Trimming took off 10 bases at V and 2 bases at J, with 12 bases between the two ends. Written as DNA, the CDR3 is TGTGCCACTGCGACGGGGGCCTACGAGCAGTACTTC. It specifies CATATGAYEQYF. The full variable domain, in which reference TRBV7-9 and TRBJ2-7 provide the parts outside the CDR3, is DTGVSQNPRHKITKRGQNVTFRCDPISEHNRLYWYRQTLGQGPEFLTYFQNEAQLEKSRLLSDRFSAERPKGSFSTLEIQRTEQGDSAMYLCATATGAYEQYFGPGTRLTVT.

This clone was seen only once. The rearrangement links TRBV14 to TRBJ1-2; 7 bases are shared with TRBD1. Germline V CDR1 and CDR2: SGHDN, FVKESK. The ends lost 4 bases at V and 1 base at J; junction bases unmatched: 6. The CDR3 has 15 residues. The CDR3 is CASSRDSPFNYGYTF. As DNA, the CDR3 is TGTGCCAGCAGCCGGGACAGCCCATTTAACTATGGCTACACCTTC.

The chain joins TRBV27 to TRBJ1-6; the D is unclear. CDR1 is MNHEY and CDR2 is SMNVEV in the germline V gene (reference sequence). There are 17 residues in the CDR3. V lost 0 bases and J lost 2, with 11 bases in between. The CDR3: CASSLSGVGTYNSPLHF. The CDR3 DNA reads TGTGCCAGCAGTTTATCCGGGGTAGGCACCTATAATTCACCCCTCCACTTT.

The chain has TRBV11-2 and TRBJ2-2, with 10 bases lining up with TRBD2. The V gene end was trimmed by 3 bases and the J gene end by 5 bases; junction bases not matched to a gene: 9. Germline values: CDR1 SGHAT, CDR2 FQNNGV. CDR3 length: 17 amino acids. The CDR3 is CASSFRGLASGTGELFF. Written as DNA, the CDR3 is TGTGCCAGCAGCTTCAGGGGACTAGCGTCGGGTACCGGGGAGCTGTTTTTT.

This clone has a single count. The rearrangement joins TRBV11-2 to TRBJ1-2, with D perhaps TRBD1 (6 bases). The CDR3 extends over 17 amino acids. Germline loops: CDR1 SGHAT, CDR2 FQNNGV. The V gene lost 2 bases and the J gene lost 6 bases, with 22 bases spanning the gap. The CDR3 here is CASSLRWPGAAGNGYTF. In DNA, the CDR3 is TGTGCCAGCAGCTTAAGATGGCCGGGGGCAGCGGGAAATGGCTACACCTTC.

The CDR3 sequence is CASSPRAGYGYTF. The CDR3 DNA is TGTGCCAGCAGCCCGAGGGCTGGATATGGCTACACCTTC. The gene calls are TRBV9 and TRBJ1-2, with unresolved D. The CDR3 totals 13 residues. Germline V gives CDR1 SGDLS, CDR2 YYNGEE. The ends were cut back, 4 bases at V and 5 bases at J, with 12 bases in the middle.

A single count supports this clone. The gene calls are TRBV6-1 and TRBJ2-1, with 9 bases matching TRBD1. The CDR3 sequence is 16 residues long. Germline CDR1 is MNHNS and CDR2 is SASEGT. J gave up 2 bases and V 4 bases, and 6 bases lay outside the gene matches. In DNA form, the CDR3 reads TGTGCCAGCAGTGTACGACAGGGGGGCCCCTACAATGAGCAGTTCTTC. This codes for CASSVRQGGPYNEQFF.

This chain uses TRBV13 with TRBJ1-2; D uncertain. Germline lookup yields CDR1 PRHDT and CDR2 FYEKMQ (reference sequence). There are 15 residues in the CDR3. V was clipped by 1 base and J by 2 bases, with 11 bases between them. The CDR3 protein is CASSLVGEANYGYTF. In DNA, the CDR3 is TGTGCCAGCAGCTTAGTCGGGGAGGCGAACTATGGCTACACCTTC.

V usage is TRBV6-6 and J usage is TRBJ2-3; perhaps TRBD1 as D (6 bases). The CDR3 has 16 amino acids. Deletions cut 7 bases from V and 1 base from J, with 18 bases between. The V gene's germline CDR1 is MNHNY and CDR2 SVGAGI (reference sequence). The CDR3 sequence: CASILLGGLGTDTQYF. For the CDR3, the DNA is TGTGCCAGCATTCTACTTGGGGGCCTCGGCACAGATACGCAGTATTTT.